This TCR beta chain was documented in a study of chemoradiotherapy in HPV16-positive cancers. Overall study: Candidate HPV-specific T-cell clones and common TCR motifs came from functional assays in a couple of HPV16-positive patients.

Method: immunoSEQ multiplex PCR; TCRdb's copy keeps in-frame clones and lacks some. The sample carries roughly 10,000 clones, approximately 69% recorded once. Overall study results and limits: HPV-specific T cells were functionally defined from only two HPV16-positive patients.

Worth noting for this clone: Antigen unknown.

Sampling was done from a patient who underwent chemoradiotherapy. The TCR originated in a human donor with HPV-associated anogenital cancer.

The CDR3 sequence: CASSLGGRRETQYF. The DNA of the CDR3 is TGTGCCAGCAGCTTAGGGGGCCGGCGGGAGACCCAGTACTTC. The chain couples TRBV11-2 to TRBJ2-5, with a possible D match to TRBD1 (5 bases). V lost 1 base to trimming and J lost 5 bases, with 11 bases between them. The CDR3 covers 14 residues. Per the germline V gene, CDR1 is SGHAT and CDR2 is FQNNGV.